This is a list of T cell receptor beta chains from one sample in a study of cytomegalovirus exposure and HLA in healthy donors. Data came from immunoSEQ multiplex PCR; TCRdb stores just in-frame clones and leaves some out. The repertoire consists of 150,000 to 200,000 clones, with roughly 60% occurring once and the leading ten covering under 3%. Sample: PBMCs. All receptors derive from a man aged 40-49 years in good health and CMV-seronegative. Each CDR3 is given with its conserved first and last residue. Fields, in order: CDR3 protein, CDR3 DNA, D gene, clone size, V gene, J gene. The D gene is left open where the match is weak. Some rows mark clone size as missing; the rest say once, few, many or name a class of expanded clone.

CASSANTGGELFF	TGTGCCAGCAGTGCCAATACCGGCGGGGAGCTGTTTTTT	-	-	TRBV2	TRBJ2-2
CATSALGQAGQPQHF	TGTGCCACCAGCGCTCTTGGGCAGGCGGGACAGCCCCAGCATTTT	-	-	TRBV15	TRBJ1-5
CASSSLQGYNEQFF	TGTGCCAGCAGCTCCCTTCAGGGGTACAATGAGCAGTTCTTC	-	-	TRBV5-4	TRBJ2-1
CASSPGDLMGYGYTF	TGTGCCAGCAGCCCAGGGGACCTTATGGGATATGGCTACACCTTC	-	-	TRBV7-9	TRBJ1-2
CASRATGSGYTF	TGTGCCAGCAGAGCGACAGGGAGTGGCTACACCTTC	TRBD1	few	TRBV6-4	TRBJ1-2
CASTPTGLNTEAFF	TGTGCCAGTACCCCGACAGGGTTGAACACTGAAGCTTTCTTT	TRBD1	-	TRBV19	TRBJ1-1
CASSLRGGSTDTQYF	TGTGCCAGCAGCTTACGGGGAGGAAGCACAGATACGCAGTATTTT	-	-	TRBV7-9	TRBJ2-3
CATRASGTGELFF	TGTGCCACCAGAGCTTCGGGCACCGGGGAGCTGTTTTTT	-	-	TRBV18	TRBJ2-2
CASSESRPSGLNEQFF	TGCGCCAGCAGTGAGTCAAGGCCTAGCGGCCTCAATGAGCAGTTCTTC	TRBD2	-	TRBV10-2	TRBJ2-1
CSVESGTVRDIQYF	TGCAGCGTTGAGTCGGGGACAGTCCGGGACATTCAGTACTTC	TRBD1	-	TRBV29-1	TRBJ2-4
CASSSLRAPTGELFF	TGTGCCAGCAGCTCCTTGAGGGCACCCACCGGGGAGCTGTTTTTT	-	-	TRBV7-7	TRBJ2-2
CASKQGGRENIQYF	TGTGCCAGTAAGCAGGGCGGACGGGAAAACATTCAGTACTTC	-	-	TRBV19	TRBJ2-4
CATLGTGHQPQHF	TGTGCCACCCTGGGGACAGGGCATCAGCCCCAGCATTTT	TRBD1	-	TRBV6-1	TRBJ1-5
CASSQALNNEQFF	TGTGCCAGTAGTCAAGCACTCAACAATGAGCAGTTCTTC	-	-	TRBV19	TRBJ2-1
CASSVGSSGTYEQYF	TGTGCCAGCAGCGTAGGGAGTAGCGGGACGTACGAGCAGTACTTC	TRBD2	-	TRBV9	TRBJ2-7
CASSLTGQGGYEQYF	TGTGCCAGCAGCTTAACGGGACAGGGGGGTTACGAGCAGTACTTC	TRBD1	few	TRBV5-6	TRBJ2-7
CASSSYALGEGIQYF	TGTGCCAGCAGTTCCTATGCCCTGGGCGAGGGCATTCAGTACTTC	-	few	TRBV27	TRBJ2-4
CAWRRASEKLFF	TGTGCCTGGCGGCGGGCGAGTGAAAAACTGTTTTTT	-	-	TRBV30	TRBJ1-4
CASSGREWADTQYF	TGTGCCAGTAGTGGTCGGGAGTGGGCAGATACGCAGTATTTT	-	few	TRBV19	TRBJ2-3
CASKTGHETQYF	TGTGCCAGTAAGACAGGGCACGAGACCCAGTACTTC	TRBD1	-	TRBV6-6	TRBJ2-5
CAWSVRRRDGNTIYF	TGTGCCTGGAGTGTACGACGACGGGATGGAAACACCATATATTTT	-	-	TRBV30	TRBJ1-3
CASSPDGGTSARQYF	TGTGCCAGTAGTCCCGACGGCGGGACTAGCGCCCGGCAGTACTTC	TRBD2	-	TRBV19	TRBJ2-7
CASSRGTYNEQFF	TGTGCCAGCAGTCGGGGGACCTACAATGAGCAGTTCTTC	-	few	TRBV14	TRBJ2-1
CASSESGRGYEQYF	TGTGCCAGCAGTGAGAGCGGGAGGGGATACGAGCAGTACTTC	TRBD2	-	TRBV6-1	TRBJ2-7
CAWRAQGGNSPLHF	TGTGCCTGGAGGGCACAGGGGGGGAATTCACCCCTCCACTTT	TRBD1	-	TRBV30	TRBJ1-6
CASSYTGTSGRGGQFF	TGTGCCAGCAGTTACACCGGGACTAGCGGTCGGGGAGGGCAGTTCTTC	TRBD2	-	TRBV6-5	TRBJ2-1
CASTRGRARTEAFF	TGTGCCAGCACCCGAGGGAGGGCGAGGACTGAAGCTTTCTTT	-	-	TRBV2	TRBJ1-1
CASSQYGSGLYEQYF	TGCGCCAGCAGTCAATACGGGTCGGGACTCTACGAGCAGTACTTC	-	-	TRBV4-1	TRBJ2-7
CASSLGAGEGNEQFF	TGTGCTAGCAGCTTAGGAGCGGGAGAGGGTAATGAGCAGTTCTTC	TRBD2	-	TRBV7-7	TRBJ2-1
CASSVWERDEQYF	TGTGCCAGCTCCGTTTGGGAGCGAGACGAGCAGTACTTC	-	-	TRBV9	TRBJ2-7
CAISYGLAGLETQYF	TGTGCCATCAGTTACGGACTAGCGGGCCTAGAGACCCAGTACTTC	TRBD2	few	TRBV10-3	TRBJ2-5
CASSLEGTGGHGYTF	TGTGCCAGCAGCTTGGAAGGGACAGGGGGACATGGCTACACCTTC	TRBD1	-	TRBV5-6	TRBJ1-2
CASSEGRSTGELFF	TGTGCCAGCAGTGAGGGCAGGTCCACCGGGGAGCTGTTTTTT	-	-	TRBV6-1	TRBJ2-2
CSARRGGELFF	TGCAGTGCTAGACGGGGCGGGGAGCTGTTTTTT	-	-	TRBV20-1	TRBJ2-2
CASSPSLTDTQYF	TGTGCCAGCTCACCTAGTCTCACAGATACGCAGTATTTT	-	few	TRBV18	TRBJ2-3
CASSPDRNSYEQYF	TGTGCCAGCTCCCCGGACAGGAACTCCTACGAGCAGTACTTC	TRBD1	-	TRBV6-1	TRBJ2-7
CASTPQGRNYGYTF	TGTGCCAGCACGCCCCAGGGAAGGAACTATGGCTACACCTTC	-	-	TRBV7-9	TRBJ1-2
CASSDRTGIPGYTF	TGTGCCAGCAGCGATCGGACAGGGATTCCGGGCTACACCTTC	TRBD1	-	TRBV5-4	TRBJ1-2
CASSLEVITGIYDEQYF	TGTGCCAGCAGCTTAGAAGTTATCACGGGAATCTACGACGAGCAGTACTTC	-	-	TRBV7-9	TRBJ2-7
CASSGDRDSSNF	TGTGCCAGCAGCGGGGACAGGGATTCCTCAAACTTC	TRBD1	-	TRBV7-8	TRBJ2-5
CASSLRQGRAFF	TGTGCCAGCAGCCTAAGACAGGGCCGGGCTTTCTTT	TRBD1	-	TRBV6-5	TRBJ1-1
CASRAPSTYEQYF	TGTGCCAGCAGAGCCCCGAGTACCTACGAGCAGTACTTC	-	-	TRBV6-5	TRBJ2-7
CASSQDSGELLYEQYF	TGTGCCAGCAGCCAAGATAGTGGGGAGCTTCTGTACGAGCAGTACTTC	-	-	TRBV4-2	TRBJ2-7
CASSPRSSYNEQFF	TGTGCCAGCAGTCCGAGGAGCTCCTACAATGAGCAGTTCTTC	-	-	TRBV27	TRBJ2-1
CASSGGAPRDTEAFF	TGTGCCAGCAGCGGAGGGGCGCCGAGGGACACTGAAGCTTTCTTT	-	-	TRBV5-8	TRBJ1-1
CASSLAGLDSPLHF	TGTGCCAGTTCTTTAGCCGGCCTGGATTCACCCCTCCACTTT	-	-	TRBV19	TRBJ1-6
CASSLRQKAFF	TGTGCCAGCAGCTTAAGACAGAAAGCTTTCTTT	-	few	TRBV7-8	TRBJ1-1
CASSPSGALVSEQYF	TGTGCCAGCAGCCCTAGCGGGGCGCTAGTCTCCGAGCAGTACTTC	TRBD2	-	TRBV2	TRBJ2-7
CAWSVLGRDSNQPQHF	TGTGCCTGGAGTGTACTCGGCCGGGACTCCAATCAGCCCCAGCATTTT	-	few	TRBV30	TRBJ1-5
CASSYPSSGSSYEQYF	TGTGCCAGCAGTTACCCCTCCAGCGGGAGCTCCTACGAGCAGTACTTC	TRBD2	-	TRBV6-6	TRBJ2-7
CASSPWAGTSTLNPAQHF	TGTGCCAGCAGCCCCTGGGCCGGGACATCGACATTAAATCCAGCCCAGCATTTT	-	-	TRBV5-5	TRBJ1-5
CASSPSGTPNYGYTF	TGTGCCAGCAGTCCCTCAGGGACACCTAACTATGGCTACACCTTC	-	-	TRBV6-5	TRBJ1-2
CASSRDRADTGELFF	TGTGCCAGCAGCAGGGACAGGGCGGACACCGGGGAGCTGTTTTTT	TRBD1	-	TRBV6-5	TRBJ2-2
CASSPGQDINYGYTF	TGTGCCAGCTCACCGGGCCAGGATATAAACTATGGCTACACCTTC	-	-	TRBV18	TRBJ1-2
CASSQGLSSGSSYEQYF	TGCGCCAGCAGCCAAGGTTTGTCTAGCGGGAGCTCCTACGAGCAGTACTTC	TRBD2	few	TRBV4-1	TRBJ2-7